This record covers a single TCR beta chain. The repertoire was sequenced with immunoSEQ multiplex PCR; TCRdb's copy has only in-frame clones and lacks some. The sample lists about 110,000 clones, over 70% seen once, with 6% to 7% in the top ten. This sample is drawn from a study of blood T cell repertoires in COVID-19. About the research overall: Sites across the United States, Italy and Spain contributed samples from acute and convalescent COVID-19.

The V segment lost 7 bases and the J segment 0 bases; nucleotides outside the gene matches: 9. Germline loops: CDR1 KGHSH, CDR2 LQKENI. The CDR3 loop spans 16 amino acids. The chain carries TRBV18 and TRBJ1-3, with 7 bases that match TRBD1. The receptor was derived from a woman aged 50 to 60 with acute or convalescent COVID-19. Sequencing was carried out using peripheral blood. The chain's CDR3 is CASFRQGVNSGNTIYF. For the CDR3, the DNA is TGTGCCAGCTTCAGACAGGGCGTTAACTCTGGAAACACCATATATTTT.